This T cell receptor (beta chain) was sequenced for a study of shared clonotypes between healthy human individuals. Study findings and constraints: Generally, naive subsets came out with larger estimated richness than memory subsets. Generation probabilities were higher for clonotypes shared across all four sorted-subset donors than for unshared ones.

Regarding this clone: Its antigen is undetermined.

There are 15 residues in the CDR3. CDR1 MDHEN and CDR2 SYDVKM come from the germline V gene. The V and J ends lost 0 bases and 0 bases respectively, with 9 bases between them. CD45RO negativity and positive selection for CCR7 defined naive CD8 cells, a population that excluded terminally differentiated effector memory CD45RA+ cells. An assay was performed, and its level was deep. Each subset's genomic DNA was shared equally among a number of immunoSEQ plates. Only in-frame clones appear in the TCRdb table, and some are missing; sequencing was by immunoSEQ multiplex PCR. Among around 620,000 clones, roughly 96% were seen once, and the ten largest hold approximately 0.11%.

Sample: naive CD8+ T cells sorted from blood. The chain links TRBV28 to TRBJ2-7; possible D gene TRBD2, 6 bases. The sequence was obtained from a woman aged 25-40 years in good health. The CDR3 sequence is CASSLWEGSSYEQYF. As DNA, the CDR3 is TGTGCCAGCAGTTTATGGGAGGGAAGCTCCTACGAGCAGTACTTC.